The rows below give T cell receptor beta chains drawn from one sample of a study of T cells in localized non-small cell lung cancer. The table came from immunoSEQ multiplex PCR; TCRdb's copy has only in-frame clones and leaves some out. The sample consists of about 54,000 clones, about four fifths of them appearing once. The sample was peripheral blood, taken before any cancer treatment. The receptor set was obtained from a female donor older than 55 with stage II squamous cell lung carcinoma. The CDR3 runs from the conserved cysteine through the conserved F or W. The order of the fields is D gene, J gene, clone size, CDR3 length, V gene, CDR3 protein, CDR3 DNA. D genes are given only for firm matches. Size is stated for part of the rows, as once, few or many counts, or as a class when the clone is expanded.

TRBD1,TRBJ2-7,medium-sized,11,TRBV6-1,CASGTGGAQYF,TGTGCCAGCGGGACAGGCGGGGCGCAGTACTTC
-,TRBJ1-1,-,12,TRBV6-6,CASSGANTEAFF,TGTGCCAGTTCAGGGGCGAACACTGAAGCTTTCTTT
-,TRBJ1-4,-,15,TRBV6-6,CASLGGLATNEKLFF,TGTGCCAGCTTAGGGGGTCTTGCAACTAATGAAAAACTGTTTTTT
TRBD1,TRBJ2-1,-,16,TRBV4-1,CASSARDSLSYNEQFF,TGCGCCAGCAGCGCCCGGGACAGCCTCTCCTACAATGAGCAGTTCTTC
-,TRBJ1-2,-,14,TRBV29-1,CSVDGSSSRYGYTF,TGCAGCGTTGACGGGAGCAGCTCCCGCTATGGCTACACCTTC
-,TRBJ2-7,-,15,TRBV5-6,CASSLVGRGSYEQYF,TGTGCCAGCAGCTTGGTCGGCAGGGGTTCGTACGAGCAGTACTTC
TRBD1,TRBJ1-6,-,16,TRBV19,CASGREGAVRKSPLHF,TGTGCCAGTGGGCGAGAGGGGGCGGTAAGGAAATCACCCCTCCACTTT
TRBD1,TRBJ2-7,-,14,TRBV13,CASSPRDRGYEQYF,TGTGCCAGCAGCCCCCGGGACAGGGGGTACGAGCAGTACTTC
TRBD1,TRBJ1-5,-,19,TRBV18,CASSPSGTGGSGSNQPQHF,TGTGCCAGCTCCCCATCCGGGACAGGGGGGTCAGGAAGCAATCAGCCCCAGCATTTT
-,TRBJ1-1,-,12,TRBV7-2,CASSLAQGVAFF,TGTGCCAGCAGCTTAGCCCAGGGAGTAGCTTTCTTT
-,TRBJ2-3,-,18,TRBV5-4,CASSRGGAARSSTDTQYF,TGTGCCAGCAGCCGGGGCGGGGCAGCACGATCCAGCACAGATACGCAGTATTTT
-,TRBJ2-7,-,13,TRBV19,CASSINRDYEQYF,TGTGCCAGTAGTATCAACAGAGACTACGAGCAGTACTTC
TRBD2,TRBJ2-7,-,17,TRBV9,CASSVASGGASSYEQYF,TGTGCCAGCAGCGTAGCTAGCGGGGGCGCAAGCTCCTACGAGCAGTACTTC
TRBD2,TRBJ2-7,-,15,TRBV6-6,CASSLGGMGSYEQYF,TGTGCCAGCAGTTTGGGGGGGATGGGCTCCTACGAGCAGTACTTC
-,TRBJ2-1,-,13,TRBV7-9,CASSLAGVSEQFF,TGTGCCAGCAGCTTAGCAGGGGTCTCTGAGCAGTTCTTC
-,TRBJ1-6,-,13,TRBV4-2,CASSRETSSPLHF,TGTGCCAGCAGCCGCGAGACAAGTTCACCCCTCCACTTT
-,TRBJ1-1,-,13,TRBV14,CASSQDFRTEAFF,TGTGCCAGCAGCCAAGATTTCCGGACTGAAGCTTTCTTT
-,TRBJ2-5,-,15,TRBV10-1,CASSESGPRRETQYF,TGCGCCAGCAGTGAGTCTGGACCAAGGCGTGAGACCCAGTACTTC
-,TRBJ2-7,-,12,TRBV27,CASQPRYGEQYF,TGTGCCAGCCAGCCCCGTTATGGCGAGCAGTACTTC
-,TRBJ1-2,-,12,TRBV29-1,CSAPQGGYGYTF,TGCAGCGCCCCACAGGGCGGCTATGGCTACACCTTC
-,TRBJ2-3,few,14,TRBV11-2,CASSQGLLTDTQYF,TGTGCCAGCAGCCAGGGACTTCTCACAGATACGCAGTATTTT
-,TRBJ2-1,-,11,TRBV10-3,CAVGVSNEQFF,TGTGCCGTGGGGGTTTCCAATGAGCAGTTCTTC
-,TRBJ2-7,-,14,TRBV11-2,CASTREQSAYEQYF,TGTGCCAGCACTAGGGAACAGTCCGCCTACGAGCAGTACTTC
-,TRBJ1-4,-,13,TRBV28,CASRTVPNEKLFF,TGTGCCAGCAGGACTGTCCCTAATGAAAAACTGTTTTTT
TRBD1,TRBJ1-5,-,14,TRBV6-6,CASSPLTRGKPQHF,TGTGCCAGCAGTCCCCTCACCAGGGGGAAGCCCCAGCATTTT
TRBD2,TRBJ2-5,-,16,TRBV7-2,CASSSPGLAGGVTQYF,TGTGCCAGCAGCTCACCTGGACTAGCGGGGGGTGTGACCCAGTACTTC
-,TRBJ1-2,-,14,TRBV9,CASTATSDNYGYTF,TGTGCCAGCACCGCAACATCGGATAACTATGGCTACACCTTC
-,TRBJ1-2,-,14,TRBV18,CASSRQRGDYGYTF,TGTGCCAGCTCCCGACAGCGGGGGGACTATGGCTACACCTTC
-,TRBJ1-2,-,15,TRBV7-6,CASSLGADPTYGYTF,TGTGCCAGCAGCTTAGGGGCAGATCCGACCTATGGCTACACCTTC
-,TRBJ2-7,-,13,TRBV6-1,CASSVGVGVEQYF,TGTGCCAGCAGTGTTGGGGTGGGAGTCGAGCAGTACTTC
-,TRBJ2-2,-,12,TRBV5-4,CASSPYSGELFF,TGTGCCAGCAGCCCATATTCCGGGGAGCTGTTTTTT
TRBD2,TRBJ2-6,-,17,TRBV9,CASSVGEGSSGANVLTF,TGTGCCAGCAGCGTAGGGGAGGGGAGCTCTGGGGCCAACGTCCTGACTTTC
-,TRBJ1-1,-,14,TRBV6-1,CASWSRVENTEAFF,TGTGCCAGCTGGAGCAGGGTGGAGAACACTGAAGCTTTCTTT
-,TRBJ2-6,-,14,TRBV27,CASSLGSAANALTF,TGTGCCAGCAGTCTAGGTTCTGCGGCCAACGCCCTGACTTTC
TRBD2,TRBJ2-1,-,14,TRBV5-1,CASSPSGGTNEQFF,TGCGCCAGCAGCCCCAGCGGGGGGACTAATGAGCAGTTCTTC
-,TRBJ1-2,-,14,TRBV6-1,CASSEYAQFYGYTF,TGTGCCAGCAGTGAATACGCCCAGTTCTATGGCTACACCTTC
-,TRBJ2-1,once,14,TRBV27,CASSYRSSYNEQFF,TGTGCCAGCAGTTATCGGAGCTCCTACAATGAGCAGTTCTTC
-,TRBJ1-2,-,14,TRBV18,CASSPMGANYGYTF,TGTGCCAGCTCACCAATGGGTGCTAACTATGGCTACACCTTC
-,TRBJ2-3,-,14,TRBV9,CASSGIRAADTQYF,TGTGCCAGCAGCGGGATCAGGGCCGCAGATACGCAGTATTTT
TRBD1,TRBJ1-2,once,13,TRBV19,CASSLGTGGDYTF,TGTGCCAGTAGTCTCGGGACAGGGGGTGACTACACCTTC
TRBD1,TRBJ1-2,few,15,TRBV5-1,CASSLEGQGTRGYTF,TGCGCCAGCAGCTTGGAGGGACAGGGGACGAGGGGCTACACCTTC
-,TRBJ2-5,-,15,TRBV7-7,CASSFFGGAQETQYF,TGTGCTAGCAGCTTTTTTGGGGGGGCTCAAGAGACCCAGTACTTC
TRBD1,TRBJ1-2,-,12,TRBV30,CAWGQGVGGYTF,TGTGCCTGGGGACAGGGGGTGGGTGGCTACACCTTC
TRBD1,TRBJ1-3,-,18,TRBV5-1,CASSRTGGGLSSGNTIYF,TGCGCCAGCAGCCGGACAGGCGGAGGGCTAAGCTCTGGAAACACCATATATTTT
-,TRBJ2-1,-,11,TRBV25-1,CASSGHNEQFF,TGTGCCAGCAGTGGGCACAATGAGCAGTTCTTC
TRBD2,TRBJ2-3,few,16,TRBV27,CASSLGLAGPRDTQYF,TGTGCCAGCAGTCTTGGACTAGCGGGACCCAGGGATACGCAGTATTTT
-,TRBJ2-6,few,19,TRBV18,CASSPLGGSTSSGANVLTF,TGTGCCAGCTCACCCCTTGGGGGGTCGACTAGCTCTGGGGCCAACGTCCTGACTTTC
TRBD1,TRBJ1-4,-,14,TRBV30,CAWSDRGLNEKLFF,TGTGCCTGGAGCGACAGGGGGCTTAATGAAAAACTGTTTTTT